This TCR beta chain was captured in a study of CD8+ T cells in alopecia areata. Study-level findings and limits: TCRs were shared less clearly across patients than in mice, possibly for HLA-related reasons. Tofacitinib produced a significant decrease in scalp clonality and in expanded CD8+ clones among the top 100. Numerous expanded lesional clones remained in scalp and blood during tofacitinib. Affected lesional scalp, above all in alopecia totalis/universalis, was more clonal than normal scalp.

On this clone: Its antigen is as yet unknown.

Germline CDR1 SNHLY, CDR2 FYNNEI. This CDR3 has 15 amino acids. Trimming removed 7 bases from V and 0 bases from J, with 13 bases in between. Following extraction, RNA underwent reverse transcription to cDNA, which served as the sequencing template. Sequencing was performed with immunoSEQ multiplex PCR; in TCRdb, only in-frame clones are kept and a portion is missing. The sample gives 200,000 to 250,000 clones, roughly 64% of which show up once; around 4% is in the top ten. Regarding treatment: oral pan-JAK inhibitor, 5-10 mg twice daily. This sample comprised CD4+ T cells sorted from blood, obtained at week 4, from a patient treated with tofacitinib. The receptor comes from a human donor with alopecia areata. The J gene is TRBJ2-4, the V gene TRBV2; the D gene is possibly TRBD2 (5 bases). The CDR3 DNA sequence: TGTGCCAGCAAGACCGCGGGCCTAGCCAAAAACATTCAGTACTTC. It encodes CASKTAGLAKNIQYF.